The 3 T cell receptor beta chains below come from one sample, sequenced in a study of blood T cell repertoires in COVID-19. The table came from immunoSEQ multiplex PCR; TCRdb's copy has only in-frame clones and leaves some out. The sample holds tens of thousands of clones; 85% are singletons and the top ten take approximately 3.9%. Sequenced: peripheral blood. The source is a man in his sixties with acute or convalescent COVID-19.

The genes are TRBV6-2 or TRBV6-3 and TRBJ2-3; 10 bases map to TRBD2. V trimming: 2 bases; J trimming: 4 bases; junction bases outside the gene matches: 6. The CDR3 is 16 amino acids. Per the germline V gene, CDR1 is MNHEY and CDR2 is SVGEGT. The DNA for the CDR3 is TGTGCCAGCAGTTACCGGGGACTAGCGCACGCAGATACGCAGTATTTT. Residues: CASSYRGLAHADTQYF.

The chain uses TRBV27 and TRBJ1-1, with 11 bases identical to TRBD1. This CDR3 is 15 amino acids long. V gave up 6 bases and J gave up 7 bases; unmatched junction bases: 10. Germline CDR1 reads MNHEY; CDR2 reads SMNVEV (reference sequence). The CDR3 spells CASRDPGTGGVEAFF. The CDR3 DNA reads TGTGCCAGCAGAGATCCCGGGACAGGGGGGGTTGAAGCTTTCTTT.

This chain uses TRBV6-6 with TRBJ1-5, with D unclear. The CDR3 is made up of 14 amino acids. Germline values: CDR1 MNHNY, CDR2 SVGAGI (reference sequence). Trimming shortened V by 0 bases and J by 4 bases, and 7 bases separated the two germline ends. In nucleotides, the CDR3 is TGTGCCAGCAGTTACTCGATCGGGAATCAGCCCCAGCATTTT. Protein: CASSYSIGNQPQHF.